This T cell receptor (beta chain) was identified in a study of OX40 agonist ivuxolimab in advanced cancers. Sequencing was performed with immunoSEQ multiplex PCR; in TCRdb, only in-frame clones are kept and a portion is missing. Of approximately 12,000 clones listed, about 75% are singletons. This CDR3 spans 17 amino acids. Trimming at V came to 6 bases and at J to 0 bases, leaving 11 bases not matched to a gene. Germline CDR1 is SGHAT and CDR2 is FQNNGV. Sequenced here: CD4+ or CD8+ T cells sorted from blood, sampled in a trial of the OX40 agonist ivuxolimab. V and J are TRBV11-2 and TRBJ1-1; 9 bases are shared with TRBD1. The source is an adult with an advanced solid tumor such as melanoma, head and neck, liver or kidney cancer. CDR3 sequence: CASRSTGGVLLNTEAFF. The CDR3 DNA reads as TGTGCCAGCAGGTCGACAGGGGGTGTTCTTTTGAACACTGAAGCTTTCTTT.